This T cell receptor (beta chain) was observed in a study of synovial regulatory T cells in juvenile arthritis. Turning to the study itself: One patient received methotrexate plus infliximab; one lacked treatment information.

The germline gives CDR1 SGHDT, CDR2 YYEEEE. The CDR3 spans 12 residues. Only the protein sequence is given. Clones were sequenced by immunoSEQ multiplex PCR, and TCRdb holds only the in-frame ones, with some missing. The sample table sets out 9,000 to 10,000 clones. Study results and limitations: Synovial Teff and blood CPL repertoires partially overlapped with iaTreg TCR repertoires, which were largely patient-private.

About this clone itself: What it binds is not known.

The TCR originated in a donor younger than 35 with juvenile idiopathic arthritis. Material for sequencing was Treg cells from blood. Specified subset: remaining (HLA-DR-negative) circulating blood Treg cells. V is TRBV5-6 and J is TRBJ2-7; TCRdb's assignment of TRBD2 cannot be checked, as there is no DNA. The CDR3 spells CASTLHGYEQYF. Drawing the rest from reference TRBV5-6 and TRBJ2-7, the complete variable domain is DAGVTQSPTHLIKTRGQQVTLRCSPKSGHDTVSWYQQALGQGPQFIFQYYEEEERQRGNFPDRFSGHQFPNYSSELNVNALLLGDSALYLCASTLHGYEQYFGPGTRLTVT.